These 11 T cell receptor beta chains share one sample of origin, sequenced in a study of CD8+CD57+ T cells in acquired aplastic anemia. TCR beta VDJ and CDR3 were profiled, and genomic DNA was the template. Via MiXCR, TCRdb re-called the reads, giving one row per CDR3 protein. The repertoire holds 180,000 or so distinct CDR3 sequences, just over 45% seen once, with under 3% in the top ten. The specimen sequenced was sorted CD4+, CD8+, or CD8+CD57+ T cells (not recorded which) from PBMCs. The source is a human donor in good health.

The chain has TRBV24-1 and TRBJ2-2, with unresolved D. Germline CDR1 KGHDR, CDR2 SFDVKD. The CDR3 is 13 amino acids. V shed 5 bases and J shed 1 base, with 4 bases lying between them. The chain's CDR3 is CATSAQNTGELFF. DNA of the CDR3: TGTGCCACCAGTGCACAGAACACCGGGGAGCTGTTTTTT.

The chain couples TRBV7-2 to TRBJ2-2; the D is unclear. Germline V gene sequence: CDR1 SGHTA, CDR2 FQGNSA. This CDR3 has 13 residues. The V end was cut by 5 bases, the J end by 11 bases, with 15 bases between. CDR3 amino acids: CASSAGRIGELFF. The CDR3 region has the DNA TGTGCCAGCAGCGCCGGACGAATCGGCGAGCTGTTTTTT.

The chain employs TRBV5-1 and TRBJ1-1, with a possible D match to TRBD1 (6 bases). The germline CDR1 and CDR2 sequences are SGHRS and YFSETQ. Trimming shortened V by 3 bases and J by 6 bases, and 18 bases separated the two germline ends. The CDR3 spans 15 residues. The CDR3 reads CASSSKTGPEAEAFF. The CDR3 coding sequence is TGCGCCAGCAGCTCTAAGACAGGCCCTGAGGCTGAAGCTTTCTTT.

The genes are TRBV29-1 and TRBJ2-7, with 7 bases aligning to TRBD2. CDR1 and CDR2 from the germline V gene are SQVTM and ANQGSEA. The V segment lost 5 bases and the J segment 2 bases; nucleotides outside the gene matches: 9. The CDR3 consists of 14 residues. CDR3 sequence reads: CSVSWGGVAYEQYF. Written as DNA, the CDR3 is TGCAGCGTTTCGTGGGGGGGAGTGGCCTACGAGCAGTACTTC.

Regarding this clonotype: A much larger clone differs by one base, so this may be a read error. The V call is TRBV20-1, the J call TRBJ2-3, with D unresolved. Trimming shortened V by 0 bases and J by 0 bases, and 7 bases separated the two germline ends. Germline V CDR1 and CDR2: DFQATT, SNEGSKA (reference sequence). The CDR3 spans 14 residues. CDR3 nucleotides: TGCAGTGCTAGAGATAGGGCTAGCACAGATACGCAGTATTTT. Amino acid sequence: CSARDRASTDTQYF.

Turning to this clonotype: The CDR3 end shows no conserved phenylalanine or tryptophan, and so a read error is likely. This rearrangement joins TRBV19 to TRBJ1-6, with 7 bases aligning to TRBD1. Germline values: CDR1 LNHDA, CDR2 SQIVND (reference sequence). The CDR3 has 15 residues. The CDR3 DNA reads TGTGGCAGTACCAAAGTCGGGACAGTTAATTCACCCCTCCACTCT. Its protein is CGSTKVGTVNSPLHS.

V gene TRBV20-1 combines with J gene TRBJ2-7; 7 bases are shared with TRBD2. The germline CDR1 and CDR2 sequences are DFQATT and SNEGSKA (reference sequence). J gave up 2 bases and V 5 bases, and 9 bases lay outside the gene matches. The CDR3 covers 14 residues. This CDR3 is CSAQPPGTTYEQYF. CDR3 DNA: TGCAGTGCTCAGCCGCCCGGGACTACCTACGAGCAGTACTTC.

The gene calls are TRBV20-1 and TRBJ2-3; 8 bases match TRBD1. Germline CDR1 is DFQATT and CDR2 is SNEGSKA (reference sequence). The CDR3 sequence is 14 residues long. V was clipped by 3 bases and J by 2 bases; unmatched bases: 4. The CDR3 DNA reads TGCAGTGCTAGTCCGCAGGGGGCCACAGATACGCAGTATTTT. It is translated as CSASPQGATDTQYF.

This clonotype was detected ten times or more. The chain recombines TRBV20-1 with TRBJ2-3, with D maybe TRBD1 (5 bases). The CDR3 has 14 amino acids. The V gene lost 6 bases and the J gene lost 7 bases, with 20 bases spanning the gap. CDR1 and CDR2 from the germline V gene are DFQATT and SNEGSKA (reference sequence). CDR3 nucleotides: TGCAGTGCCAGTGCCCCAGGGCAGAAAAATACGCAGTATTTT. Translating it yields CSASAPGQKNTQYF.

The chain links TRBV29-1 to TRBJ2-7; a weak D match, TRBD2 (6 bases). This CDR3 contains 12 residues. Germline V gene data show CDR1 as SQVTM and CDR2 as ANQGSEA. Trimming cost V 6 bases and J 6 bases, with 15 bases left between them. The CDR3 here is CSVGPSVGEQYF. CDR3 DNA sequence: TGCAGCGTGGGGCCTAGCGTCGGCGAGCAGTACTTC.

The chain joins TRBV2 to TRBJ2-1; TRBD2 agrees at 10 bases. This CDR3 has 16 amino acids. The germline gives CDR1 SNHLY, CDR2 FYNNEI. The ends lost 4 bases at V and 9 bases at J; junction bases unmatched: 12. CDR3 loop: CASSGQLAGSSGEQFF. Written as DNA, the CDR3 is TGTGCCAGCAGTGGCCAACTAGCGGGGTCCTCCGGTGAGCAGTTCTTC.